What follows are 4 T cell receptor beta chains derived from one specimen sequenced in a study of OX40 agonist ivuxolimab in advanced cancers. Profiling relied on immunoSEQ multiplex PCR, and the TCRdb table lists in-frame clones only, not all of them. In the table there are roughly 55,000 clones, around 86% of which are singletons. The starting material was CD4+ or CD8+ T cells sorted from blood, obtained in a trial of the OX40 agonist ivuxolimab. These receptors were obtained from an adult with an advanced solid tumor such as melanoma, head and neck, liver or kidney cancer.

The chain uses TRBV10-3 and TRBJ1-3; D may be TRBD1 (5 bases). CDR1 is ENHRY and CDR2 is SYGVKD in the germline V gene. V was shortened by 4 bases and J by 2 bases, with 12 bases between the two germline ends. The CDR3 length is 15 residues. The CDR3 sequence: CAISAGEGAGNTIYF. In DNA, the CDR3 is TGTGCCATCAGTGCGGGGGAAGGAGCTGGAAACACCATATATTTT.

This clone was counted only a few times. This chain uses TRBV7-6 with TRBJ1-5, with D perhaps TRBD1 (6 bases). Trimming took 0 bases from V and 7 from J, leaving 7 bases between them. This CDR3 has 13 residues. The germline gives CDR1 SGHVS, CDR2 FNYEAQ. The CDR3 here is CASSLADRQPQHF. CDR3 sequence (DNA): TGTGCCAGCAGCTTAGCCGACAGGCAGCCCCAGCATTTT. The full variable domain, its missing parts supplied by reference TRBV7-6 and TRBJ1-5, is GAGVSQSPRYKVTKRGQDVALRCDPISGHVSLYWYRQALGQGPEFLTYFNYEAQQDKSGLPNDRFSAERPEGSISTLTIQRTEQRDSAMYRCASSLADRQPQHFGDGTRLSIL.

This clone has only one observation. This chain joins TRBV5-6 and TRBJ1-1, with D uncertain. This CDR3 is built from 13 residues. V lost 4 bases and J lost 6, with 13 bases in between. The V gene's germline CDR1 is SGHDT and CDR2 YYEEEE. The CDR3 region is CASSQPPDPEAFF. Here the CDR3 DNA reads TGTGCCAGCAGCCAACCTCCGGACCCTGAAGCTTTCTTT.

The chain uses TRBV6-5 and TRBJ1-1; a weak D match, TRBD1 (5 bases). Germline lookup yields CDR1 MNHEY and CDR2 SVGAGI. The CDR3 has 12 amino acids. V was pared by 2 bases and J by 6 bases, with 7 bases between. CDR3 coding DNA: TGTGCCAGCAGTTACGTAGGGGCTGAAGCTTTCTTT. It translates to CASSYVGAEAFF.